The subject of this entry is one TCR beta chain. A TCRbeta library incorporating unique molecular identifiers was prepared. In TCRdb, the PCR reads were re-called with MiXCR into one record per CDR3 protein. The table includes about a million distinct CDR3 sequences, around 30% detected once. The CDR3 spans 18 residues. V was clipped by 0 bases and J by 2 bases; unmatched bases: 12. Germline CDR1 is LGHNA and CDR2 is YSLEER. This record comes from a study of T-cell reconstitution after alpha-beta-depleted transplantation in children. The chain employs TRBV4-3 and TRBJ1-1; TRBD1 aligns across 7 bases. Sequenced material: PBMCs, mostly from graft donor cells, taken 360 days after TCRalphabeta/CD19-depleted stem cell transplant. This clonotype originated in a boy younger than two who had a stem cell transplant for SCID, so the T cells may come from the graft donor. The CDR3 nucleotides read TGCGCCAGCAGCCAAGATCTTCTCCACGGACAGGCCAACACTGAAGCTTTCTTT. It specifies CASSQDLLHGQANTEAFF.